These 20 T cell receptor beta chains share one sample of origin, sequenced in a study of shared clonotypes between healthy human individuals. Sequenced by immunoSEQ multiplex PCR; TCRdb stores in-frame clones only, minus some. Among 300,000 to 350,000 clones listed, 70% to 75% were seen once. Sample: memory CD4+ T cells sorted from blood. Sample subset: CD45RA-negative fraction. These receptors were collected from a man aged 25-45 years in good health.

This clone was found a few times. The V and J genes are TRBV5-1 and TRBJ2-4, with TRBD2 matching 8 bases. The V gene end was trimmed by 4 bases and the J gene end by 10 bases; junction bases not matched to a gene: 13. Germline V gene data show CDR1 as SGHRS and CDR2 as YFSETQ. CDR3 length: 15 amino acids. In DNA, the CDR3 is TGCGCCAGCAGCCCACGGGGGGGCGAGGACGGGATTCAGTACTTC. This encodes CASSPRGGEDGIQYF. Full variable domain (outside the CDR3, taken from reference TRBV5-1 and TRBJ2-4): KAGVTQTPRYLIKTRGQQVTLSCSPISGHRSVSWYQQTPGQGLQFLFEYFSETQRNKGNFPGRFSGRQFSNSRSEMNVSTLELGDSALYLCASSPRGGEDGIQYFGAGTRLSVL.

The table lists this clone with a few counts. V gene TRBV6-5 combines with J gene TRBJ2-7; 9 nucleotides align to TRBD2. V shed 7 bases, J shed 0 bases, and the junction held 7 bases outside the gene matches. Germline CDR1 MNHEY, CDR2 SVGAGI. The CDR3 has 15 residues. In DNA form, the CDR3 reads TGTGCCAGCAAGGTCCCTAGCGGGAACTCCTACGAGCAGTACTTC. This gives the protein CASKVPSGNSYEQYF.

In DNA, the CDR3 is TGTGCCTATTCCACCCCCGGGGGTAGGGATGAGCAGTTCTTC. Encoded protein: CAYSTPGGRDEQFF. The chain has TRBV2 and TRBJ2-1, with D tentatively TRBD2 (6 bases). CDR1 is SNHLY and CDR2 is FYNNEI in the germline V gene. CDR3 length equals 14 residues. V was clipped by 11 bases and J by 8 bases, with 22 bases between them.

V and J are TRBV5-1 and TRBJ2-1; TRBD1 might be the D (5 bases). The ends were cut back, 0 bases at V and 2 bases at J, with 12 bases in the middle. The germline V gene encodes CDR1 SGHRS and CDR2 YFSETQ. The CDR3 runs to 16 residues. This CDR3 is CASSLEGRVAYNEQFF. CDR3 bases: TGCGCCAGCAGCTTGGAGGGCAGGGTCGCCTACAATGAGCAGTTCTTC.

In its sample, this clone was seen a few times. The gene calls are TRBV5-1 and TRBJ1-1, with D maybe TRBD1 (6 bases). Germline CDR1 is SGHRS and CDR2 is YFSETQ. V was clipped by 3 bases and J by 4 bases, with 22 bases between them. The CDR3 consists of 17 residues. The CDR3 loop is CASSSSVSTGLGTEAFF. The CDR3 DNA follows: TGCGCCAGCAGCTCTTCCGTGTCAACAGGGTTGGGCACTGAAGCTTTCTTT.

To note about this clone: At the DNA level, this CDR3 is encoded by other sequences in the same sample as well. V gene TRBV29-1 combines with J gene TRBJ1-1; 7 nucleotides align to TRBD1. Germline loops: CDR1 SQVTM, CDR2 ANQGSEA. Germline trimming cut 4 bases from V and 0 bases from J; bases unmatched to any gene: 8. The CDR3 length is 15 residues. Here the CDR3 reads CSVGQGWGMNTEAFF. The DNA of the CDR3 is TGCAGCGTTGGACAGGGATGGGGCATGAACACTGAAGCTTTCTTT. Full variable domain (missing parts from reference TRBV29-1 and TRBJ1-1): SAVISQKPSRDICQRGTSLTIQCQVDSQVTMMFWYRQQPGQSLTLIATANQGSEATYESGFVIDKFPISRPNLTFSTLTVSNMSPEDSSIYLCSVGQGWGMNTEAFFGQGTRLTVV.

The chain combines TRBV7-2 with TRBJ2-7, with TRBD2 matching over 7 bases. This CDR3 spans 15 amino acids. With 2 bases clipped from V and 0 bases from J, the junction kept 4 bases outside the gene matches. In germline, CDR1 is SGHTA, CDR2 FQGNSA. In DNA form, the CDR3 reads TGTGCCAGCAGCTTAACCACTAGCGCCTCCTACGAGCAGTACTTC. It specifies CASSLTTSASYEQYF. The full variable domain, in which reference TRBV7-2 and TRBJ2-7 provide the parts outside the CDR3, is GAGVSQSPSNKVTEKGKDVELRCDPISGHTALYWYRQSLGQGLEFLIYFQGNSAPDKSGLPSDRFSAERTGGSVSTLTIQRTQQEDSAVYLCASSLTTSASYEQYFGPGTRLTVT.

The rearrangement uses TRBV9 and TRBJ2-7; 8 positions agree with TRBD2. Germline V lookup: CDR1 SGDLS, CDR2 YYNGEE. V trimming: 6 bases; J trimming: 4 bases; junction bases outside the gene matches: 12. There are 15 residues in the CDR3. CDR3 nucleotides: TGTGCCAGCACCGTCTCAGCGGGAGATAGTTACGAGCAGTACTTC. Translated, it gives CASTVSAGDSYEQYF.

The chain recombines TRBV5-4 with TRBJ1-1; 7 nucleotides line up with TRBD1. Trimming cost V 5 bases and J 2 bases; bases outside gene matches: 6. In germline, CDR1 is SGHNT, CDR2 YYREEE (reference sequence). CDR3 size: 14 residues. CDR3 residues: CASSPGGTNTEAFF. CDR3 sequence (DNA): TGTGCCAGCAGTCCAGGGGGGACCAACACTGAAGCTTTCTTT.

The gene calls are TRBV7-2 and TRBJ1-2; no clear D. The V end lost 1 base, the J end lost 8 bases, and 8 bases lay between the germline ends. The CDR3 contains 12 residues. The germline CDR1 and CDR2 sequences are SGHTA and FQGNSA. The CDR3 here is CASSLEKGGYTF. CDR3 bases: TGTGCCAGCAGCTTAGAAAAGGGCGGCTACACCTTC.

CDR3 residues: CASSPFSNSGEYGELFF. In DNA form, the CDR3 reads TGCGCCAGCAGCCCTTTTAGCAACTCAGGGGAGTACGGGGAGCTGTTTTTT. The V gene is TRBV5-1, the J gene TRBJ2-2; possibly TRBD1 for D (6 bases). The germline V and J ends were trimmed by 4 bases and 7 bases, with 23 bases remaining between them. The CDR3 is 17 amino acids. Germline V gene data show CDR1 as SGHRS and CDR2 as YFSETQ.

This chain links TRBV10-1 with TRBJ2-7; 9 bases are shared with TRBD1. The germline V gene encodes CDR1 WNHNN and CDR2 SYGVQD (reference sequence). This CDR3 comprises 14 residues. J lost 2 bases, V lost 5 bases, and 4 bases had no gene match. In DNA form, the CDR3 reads TGCGCCAGCAGTTCCGGGACAGGGACCTACGAGCAGTACTTC. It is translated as CASSSGTGTYEQYF.

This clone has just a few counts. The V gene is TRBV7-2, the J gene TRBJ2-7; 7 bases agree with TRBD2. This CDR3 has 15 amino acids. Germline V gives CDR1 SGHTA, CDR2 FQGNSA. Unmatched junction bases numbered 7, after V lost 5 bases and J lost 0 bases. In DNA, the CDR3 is TGTGCCAGCAGCCCCGCCGGGACTACCTCCTACGAGCAGTACTTC. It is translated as CASSPAGTTSYEQYF. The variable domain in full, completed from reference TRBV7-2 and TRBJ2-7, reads GAGVSQSPSNKVTEKGKDVELRCDPISGHTALYWYRQSLGQGLEFLIYFQGNSAPDKSGLPSDRFSAERTGGSVSTLTIQRTQQEDSAVYLCASSPAGTTSYEQYFGPGTRLTVT.

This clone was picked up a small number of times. CDR3 coding DNA: TGTGCCAGCAGCCCGAGGACTGGGGGCAATCAGCCCCAGCATTTT. Amino acid sequence: CASSPRTGGNQPQHF. The chain combines TRBV7-8 with TRBJ1-5; no firm D call. CDR3 length: 15 residues. Trimming took 5 bases from V and 2 from J, leaving 13 bases between them. CDR1 and CDR2 (germline): SGHVS, FQNEAQ.

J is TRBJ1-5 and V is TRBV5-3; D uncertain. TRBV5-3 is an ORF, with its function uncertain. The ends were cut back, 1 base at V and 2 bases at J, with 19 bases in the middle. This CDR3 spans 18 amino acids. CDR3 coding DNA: TGTGCCAGAAGCTTGTCCCCGGGATGCGGGATCGGCAATCAGCCCCAGCATTTT. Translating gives CARSLSPGCGIGNQPQHF.

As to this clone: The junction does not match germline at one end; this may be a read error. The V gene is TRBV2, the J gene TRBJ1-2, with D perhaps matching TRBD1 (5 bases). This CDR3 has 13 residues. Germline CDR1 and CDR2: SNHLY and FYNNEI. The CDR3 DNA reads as TGTGCCAGCAGTGCAGAGGCAGGAACAGGCTTTTCCTTC. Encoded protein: CASSAEAGTGFSF.

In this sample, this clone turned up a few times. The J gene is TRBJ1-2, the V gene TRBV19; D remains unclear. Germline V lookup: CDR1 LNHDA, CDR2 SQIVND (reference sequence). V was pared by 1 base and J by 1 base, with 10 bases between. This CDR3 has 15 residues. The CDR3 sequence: CASSIAHTGNYGYTF. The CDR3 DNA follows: TGTGCCAGTAGTATAGCTCACACGGGTAACTATGGCTACACCTTC.

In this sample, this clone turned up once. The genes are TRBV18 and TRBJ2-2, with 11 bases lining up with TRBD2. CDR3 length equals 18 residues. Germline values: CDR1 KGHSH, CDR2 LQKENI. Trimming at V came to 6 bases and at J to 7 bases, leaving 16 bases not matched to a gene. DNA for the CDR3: TGTGCCAGCTCGCTCCGTAGGCTAGCGGGAGGACTTGACGGGGAGCTGTTTTTT. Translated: CASSLRRLAGGLDGELFF.

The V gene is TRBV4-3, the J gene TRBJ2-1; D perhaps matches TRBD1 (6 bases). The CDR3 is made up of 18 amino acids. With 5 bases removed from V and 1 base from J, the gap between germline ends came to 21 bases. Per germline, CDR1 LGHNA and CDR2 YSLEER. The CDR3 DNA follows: TGCGCCAGCAGCTACCGCAGGGGCCCTAAACCGTCCTACAATGAGCAGTTCTTC. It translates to CASSYRRGPKPSYNEQFF.

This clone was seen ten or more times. As DNA, the CDR3 is TGTGCCAGCAGCAAAAATGGGACAGGTAGGAGCAATCAGCCCCAGCATTTT. Translating it yields CASSKNGTGRSNQPQHF. The chain joins TRBV21-1 to TRBJ1-5; the table's D call, TRBD1, has no DNA check behind it. TRBV21-1 is deemed a pseudogene. The CDR3 is 17 residues long.